The present entry profiles one TCR beta chain with its context. Its antigen is not known. V was cut by 5 bases and J by 0 bases, with 12 bases left in between. CDR3 size: 15 residues. Looked up from germline, CDR1 is SEHNR and CDR2 is FQNEAQ (reference sequence). PCR used 60 Vbeta primers and 13 Jbeta primers. Sequenced by immunoSEQ multiplex PCR; TCRdb stores in-frame clones only, minus some. The sample consists of approximately 150,000 clones, 70% to 85% of them appearing once. Every donor was a healthy person donating bone marrow. Whereas donors were nominally healthy upon sampling, unrecorded immune exposures were probable. This specimen comes from a study of cytomegalovirus exposure and HLA in healthy donors. Points from the study as a whole: Common viral pathogens were later found to be apparently linked to several of the most significant clusters. The authors listed 150 or so TCR beta chains as cytomegalovirus-associated.

The chain links TRBV7-9 to TRBJ2-3; D possibly corresponds to TRBD1 (5 bases). The clonotype originates from a woman aged 55-69 years in good health and CMV-seropositive. The sample was PBMCs. The CDR3 protein is CASSQRQRSTDTQYF. The CDR3, as DNA: TGTGCCAGCAGCCAACGACAGCGCAGCACAGATACGCAGTATTTT.